A single T cell receptor beta chain is shown here with its context. Its cognate antigen is unknown. Via MiXCR, TCRdb re-called the reads, giving one row per CDR3 protein. The profile shows 680,000 or so distinct CDR3 sequences, roughly 33% of them singletons. The data were taken from a study of T cell repertoires in cytomegalovirus infection. Study-level background: As its CMV epitopes, the study selected recently identified HLA-C-restricted and well-studied HLA-B-restricted targets. Study results and limitations: Pooled public TCR beta family frequency picked out CMV carriers with the relevant HLA. Dominating the ex vivo response were HLA-C-restricted CMV-specific TCR beta clonotypes.

The V gene's germline CDR1 is LGHNA and CDR2 YNFKEQ. The CDR3 has 15 amino acids. Trimming stripped 4 bases from V and 3 bases from J, with 13 bases between. The chain uses TRBV4-2 and TRBJ1-3; D is possibly TRBD1 (6 bases). Specimen: cultured PBMCs, collected from culture after CMV antigen stimulation. This clonotype was obtained from a human donor in good health (CMV status not recorded). Some clones in this sample may be carry-over from other donors' samples. In nucleotides, the CDR3 is TGTGCCAGCAGCCGACAGGAGGGGATTGGAAACACCATATATTTT. It yields the protein CASSRQEGIGNTIYF.